This TCR beta chain was recorded in a study of cytomegalovirus exposure and HLA in healthy donors. This CDR3 comprises 18 residues. From germline, CDR1 is SGHTS and CDR2 YDEGEE. The ends lost 0 bases at V and 6 bases at J; junction bases unmatched: 10. This PCR relied on a set of 60 Vbeta primers and 13 Jbeta primers. Data came from immunoSEQ multiplex PCR; TCRdb stores just in-frame clones and leaves some out. This table holds 110,000 or so clones, 70% to 80% found once. Study-wide findings and caveats: Presence/absence analyses assumed roughly uniform sequencing depth across donors, which may not hold. Previously analyzed data showed that most TCR beta V segments were productive at a frequency of about 90% or about 30%.

This clone was found once. What it binds is not known. This rearrangement joins TRBV5-8 to TRBJ2-4, with 12 bases identical to TRBD2. The origin of this receptor is a middle-aged woman in good health and CMV-seropositive. The sequencing input was PBMCs. In DNA form, the CDR3 reads TGTGCCAGCAGCTTGGCGCGTCTAGCGGGGGGGCCGGGAAACATTCAGTACTTC. Protein product: CASSLARLAGGPGNIQYF.